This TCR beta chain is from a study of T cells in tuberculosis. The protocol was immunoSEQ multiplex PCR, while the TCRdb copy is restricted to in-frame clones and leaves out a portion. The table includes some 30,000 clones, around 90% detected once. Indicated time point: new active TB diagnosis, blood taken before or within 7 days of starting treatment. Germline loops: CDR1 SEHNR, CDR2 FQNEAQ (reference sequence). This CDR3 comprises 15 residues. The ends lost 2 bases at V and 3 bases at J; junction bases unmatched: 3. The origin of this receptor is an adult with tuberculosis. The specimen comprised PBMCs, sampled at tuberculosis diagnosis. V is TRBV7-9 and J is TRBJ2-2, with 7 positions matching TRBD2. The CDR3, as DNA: TGTGCCAGCAGCTTAAGACTAGCCGACACCGGGGAGCTGTTTTTT. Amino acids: CASSLRLADTGELFF.